A single T cell receptor beta chain is shown here with its context. The source of the sample is a study of blood T cell repertoires in COVID-19. Study overall: Collection of acute and convalescent COVID-19 samples took place in the United States, Italy and Spain. PBMCs, B-cell-depleted T cells, or T cells were the source of the cDNA or gDNA that made up the material.

The authors' processing: Amplified reference gene primers provided the basis for estimating nucleated cell counts. Profiled with immunoSEQ multiplex PCR; TCRdb holds only in-frame clones, not every one. V and J calls and clone size come straight from that table; D and trimming were deduced from the DNA. Among a few hundred thousand clones listed, about 89% were seen once. CDR1 and CDR2 from the germline V gene are MNHEY and SMNVEV (reference sequence). V was shortened by 4 bases and J by 0 bases, with 13 bases between the two germline ends. This CDR3 region has 16 residues. Source material: peripheral blood. This sequence was found in a man between 18 and 35 years old who had recovered from COVID-19. The chain links TRBV27 to TRBJ2-1, with D unclear. The CDR3 reads CASSSPEQSSYNEQFF. The CDR3 coding sequence is TGTGCCAGCAGTTCCCCGGAGCAGAGCTCCTACAATGAGCAGTTCTTC.